The 16 T cell receptor beta chains below were found in one sample sequenced in a study of blood T cell repertoires in COVID-19. Some clones are missing from TCRdb's copy, which holds only in-frame ones; the method was immunoSEQ multiplex PCR. The data contain 210,000 or so clones, roughly 86% of them singletons. Material for sequencing was peripheral blood. All receptors derive from a woman aged 40 to 50 with acute or convalescent COVID-19.

V and J are TRBV19 and TRBJ1-2, with unresolved D. V lost 3 bases to trimming and J lost 3 bases, with 14 bases between them. Germline V gives CDR1 LNHDA, CDR2 SQIVND (reference sequence). The CDR3 totals 15 residues. The CDR3 DNA reads as TGTGCCAGTAGTATCCGAGGACGGGGATACTATGGCTACACCTTC. It codes for CASSIRGRGYYGYTF.

The CDR3 spells CASSSYRASNQPQHF. In DNA form, the CDR3 reads TGTGCCAGCAGCTCTTACAGGGCCAGCAATCAGCCCCAGCATTTT. V gene TRBV27 combines with J gene TRBJ1-5, with D perhaps matching TRBD1 (6 bases). Germline CDR1 and CDR2: MNHEY and SMNVEV (reference sequence). CDR3 length equals 15 residues. The V gene lost 6 bases and the J gene lost 1 base, with 13 bases spanning the gap.

The rearrangement links TRBV12-3 or TRBV12-4 to TRBJ1-1; 7 nucleotides line up with TRBD1. This CDR3 is 12 amino acids long. V gave up 7 bases and J gave up 8 bases; unmatched junction bases: 7. The CDR3 DNA follows: TGTGCCAGCACCCACGGGACAGTAGAAGCTTTCTTT. Translation gives CASTHGTVEAFF.

The chain employs TRBV11-2 and TRBJ1-2, with D possibly TRBD1 on 5 matching bases. Per germline, CDR1 SGHAT and CDR2 FQNNGV. The CDR3 is 14 amino acids. Trimming shortened V by 3 bases and J by 4 bases, and 12 bases separated the two germline ends. CDR3 in DNA: TGTGCCAGCAGCTTGGGGCAGGAGGGCTATGGCTACACCTTC. Protein sequence: CASSLGQEGYGYTF. The variable domain in full, completed from reference TRBV11-2 and TRBJ1-2, reads EAGVAQSPRYKIIEKRQSVAFWCNPISGHATLYWYQQILGQGPKLLIQFQNNGVVDDSQLPKDRFSAERLKGVDSTLKIQPAKLEDSAVYLCASSLGQEGYGYTFGSGTRLTVV.

This chain links TRBV11-2 with TRBJ1-4; a possible D gene is TRBD1 (6 bases). Germline V gene lookup returns CDR1 SGHAT and CDR2 FQNNGV. The CDR3 consists of 16 residues. V lost 0 bases, J lost 5 bases, and 13 bases lay in between. Here the CDR3 reads CASSLDQQGRNEKLFF. CDR3 coding DNA: TGTGCCAGCAGCTTAGATCAACAGGGCAGGAATGAAAAACTGTTTTTT.

This chain joins TRBV13 and TRBJ2-2, with TRBD1 identical over 8 bases. Germline loops: CDR1 PRHDT, CDR2 FYEKMQ (reference sequence). Losses at the gene ends were 5 bases for V and 5 bases for J; bases not matched to a gene: 10. This CDR3 is built from 16 residues. CDR3 sequence (DNA): TGTGCCAGCAGCCTCACGGGACAGGAATTAACCGGGGAGCTGTTTTTT. As protein: CASSLTGQELTGELFF.

The V call is TRBV7-2, the J call TRBJ1-1, with a tentative D call TRBD1 (6 bases). V was pared by 5 bases and J by 5 bases, with 24 bases between. The CDR3 covers 17 residues. The germline V gene encodes CDR1 SGHTA and CDR2 FQGNSA. CDR3 sequence (DNA): TGTGCCAGCAGCCTCCGCTCCGCGACAGAGAGGGGGACTGAAGCTTTCTTT. This translates into CASSLRSATERGTEAFF.

V usage is TRBV19 and J usage is TRBJ1-2; 12 nucleotides line up with TRBD1. The CDR3 runs to 17 residues. V trimming: 4 bases; J trimming: 2 bases; junction bases outside the gene matches: 8. Germline-derived CDR1 and CDR2 are LNHDA and SQIVND (reference sequence). CDR3 sequence: CASSTPGQGAQNYGYTF. Written as DNA, the CDR3 is TGTGCCAGTAGTACCCCGGGACAGGGGGCGCAGAACTATGGCTACACCTTC.

This chain connects TRBV5-1 to TRBJ1-4; tentative D call: TRBD1 (6 bases). This CDR3 spans 15 amino acids. The V and J ends lost 0 bases and 4 bases respectively, with 10 bases between them. CDR1 is SGHRS and CDR2 is YFSETQ in the germline V gene. CDR3 in amino acids: CASSLAAGVNEKLFF. DNA of the CDR3: TGCGCCAGCAGCTTGGCCGCAGGGGTTAATGAAAAACTGTTTTTT.

CDR3: CASMDRTDKTNEKLFF. In DNA, the CDR3 is TGTGCCAGTATGGATCGGACAGACAAAACTAATGAAAAACTGTTTTTT. The chain joins TRBV19 to TRBJ1-4, with D perhaps TRBD1 (6 bases). Germline values: CDR1 LNHDA, CDR2 SQIVND (reference sequence). The V end was cut by 7 bases, the J end by 1 base, with 16 bases between. CDR3 length equals 16 residues. Looking up the rest from reference TRBV19 and TRBJ1-4 gives the full variable domain: DGGITQSPKYLFRKEGQNVTLSCEQNLNHDAMYWYRQDPGQGLRLIYYSQIVNDFQKGDIAEGYSVSREKKESFPLTVTSAQKNPTAFYLCASMDRTDKTNEKLFFGSGTQLSVL.

The chain couples TRBV7-8 to TRBJ2-7; weak D call: TRBD1 (5 bases). Trimming took 5 bases from V and 6 from J, leaving 14 bases between them. This CDR3 is 13 amino acids long. Germline V lookup: CDR1 SGHVS, CDR2 FQNEAQ. CDR3 sequence (DNA): TGTGCCAGCAGCACCAACACAGGTGTCGAGCAGTACTTC. Its protein product is CASSTNTGVEQYF.

The chain is built from TRBV6-5 and TRBJ2-2; 8 bases line up with TRBD2. The CDR3 is 16 amino acids. V lost 2 bases, J lost 9 bases, and 11 bases stayed unmatched. Germline V CDR1 and CDR2: MNHEY, SVGAGI. DNA of the CDR3: TGTGCCAGCAGTTACGACGGGGGGGCCAGGTCTTGGGAGCTGTTTTTT. This translates into CASSYDGGARSWELFF.

The rearrangement uses TRBV11-2 and TRBJ2-3; TRBD2 might be the D (6 bases). Germline V lookup: CDR1 SGHAT, CDR2 FQNNGV. The length of the CDR3 is 15 residues. V lost 5 bases and J 1 base, leaving 13 bases between the germline ends. The CDR3 reads CASSHPGGRTDTQYF. For the CDR3, the DNA is TGTGCCAGCAGCCATCCCGGGGGACGCACAGATACGCAGTATTTT. The variable domain in full, completed from reference TRBV11-2 and TRBJ2-3, reads EAGVAQSPRYKIIEKRQSVAFWCNPISGHATLYWYQQILGQGPKLLIQFQNNGVVDDSQLPKDRFSAERLKGVDSTLKIQPAKLEDSAVYLCASSHPGGRTDTQYFGPGTRLTVL.

As regards this clone: A read error may produce the germline difference seen at one junction end. The V and J genes are TRBV7-9 and TRBJ1-2; tentative D call: TRBD1 (6 bases). The germline V gene has CDR1 SEHNR and CDR2 FQNEAQ (reference sequence). This CDR3 has 15 residues. The CDR3 DNA reads TGTGCCAACAGCTTCGATTGGCAGGGGCCCCGCGGCTACACCTTC. Translating gives CANSFDWQGPRGYTF.

The V gene is TRBV15, the J gene TRBJ2-7, with 11 nucleotides matching TRBD2. The CDR3 sequence is 15 residues long. V shed 1 base, J shed 6 bases, and the junction held 5 bases outside the gene matches. Germline lookup yields CDR1 LNHNV and CDR2 YYDKDF (reference sequence). The CDR3, as DNA: TGTGCCACCAGCAGAGTGGTCCTAGCGGGGGGCGAGCAGTACTTC. Translation: CATSRVVLAGGEQYF.

This sequence joins TRBV3-1 (or the pseudogene TRBV3-2) and TRBJ2-6; 7 nucleotides align to TRBD1. V lost 3 bases and J lost 1; bases outside the gene matches: 3. Germline loops: CDR1 LGHDT, CDR2 YNNKEL (reference sequence). The CDR3 runs to 16 residues. CDR3 region: CASSQRGQSGANVLTF. Written as DNA, the CDR3 is TGTGCCAGCAGCCAGAGGGGACAGTCTGGGGCCAACGTCCTGACTTTC.